This T cell receptor beta chain was sequenced during a study of T cell clusters in autoimmune cytopenias. TRB rearrangements were amplified by touch-down multiplex PCR with mixed TRB-A/B primers. Using the multiplex PCR reads, TCRdb records one entry per CDR3 protein without DNA. The sample totals under 11,000 distinct CDR3 sequences. Each sample's input was around 250 ng genomic DNA, 38,000 or so genome equivalents. This CDR3 has 15 residues. The germline gives CDR1 MNHEY, CDR2 SMNVEV (reference sequence). These data were likewise used in another study, on T cell repertoires in aging, cancer and after chemotherapy.

Sequencing was carried out using peripheral blood. The clonotype originates from a human donor in good health. This chain links TRBV27 with TRBJ1-5; TCRdb proposes TRBD1, but this gene call is untestable without DNA. Here the CDR3 reads CASSFGRGANQPQHF.